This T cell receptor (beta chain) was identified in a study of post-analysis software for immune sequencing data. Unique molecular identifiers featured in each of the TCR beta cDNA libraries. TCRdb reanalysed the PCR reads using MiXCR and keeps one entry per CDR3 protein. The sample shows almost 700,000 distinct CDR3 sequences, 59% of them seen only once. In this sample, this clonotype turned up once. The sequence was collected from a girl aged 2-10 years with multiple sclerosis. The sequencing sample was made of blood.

The CDR3 is CASSSQVNEKLFF. The CDR3 DNA sequence: TGTGCCAGCAGTTCCCAAGTTAATGAAAAACTGTTTTTT. The genes are TRBV12-3 or TRBV12-4 and TRBJ1-4; no reliable D call. The CDR3 loop spans 13 amino acids. Deletions cut 4 bases from V and 4 bases from J, with 7 bases between.